Below, one TCR beta chain is given with its context. The CDR3 consists of 14 residues. Trimming cost V 0 bases and J 5 bases; bases outside gene matches: 4. Germline V gene data show CDR1 as GTSNPN and CDR2 as SVGIG (reference sequence). The data stem from a study of blood T cell repertoires in COVID-19. Study-wide context: Acute-phase and convalescent COVID-19 samples originated in the United States, Italy and Spain.

Repertoires were generated with immunoSEQ multiplex PCR, while TCRdb's copy carries only in-frame clones and drops some. The sample holds approximately 100,000 clones, approximately 81% seen once. The chain joins TRBV30 to TRBJ1-2; the match to TRBD1 covers 9 bases. This TCR was sampled from a human donor in a cohort sampled during active COVID-19. Sequences were obtained from peripheral blood. The CDR3 DNA reads as TGTGCCTGGAGTGTGACAGGGGGAGGGTATGGCTACACCTTC. Translating gives CAWSVTGGGYGYTF.